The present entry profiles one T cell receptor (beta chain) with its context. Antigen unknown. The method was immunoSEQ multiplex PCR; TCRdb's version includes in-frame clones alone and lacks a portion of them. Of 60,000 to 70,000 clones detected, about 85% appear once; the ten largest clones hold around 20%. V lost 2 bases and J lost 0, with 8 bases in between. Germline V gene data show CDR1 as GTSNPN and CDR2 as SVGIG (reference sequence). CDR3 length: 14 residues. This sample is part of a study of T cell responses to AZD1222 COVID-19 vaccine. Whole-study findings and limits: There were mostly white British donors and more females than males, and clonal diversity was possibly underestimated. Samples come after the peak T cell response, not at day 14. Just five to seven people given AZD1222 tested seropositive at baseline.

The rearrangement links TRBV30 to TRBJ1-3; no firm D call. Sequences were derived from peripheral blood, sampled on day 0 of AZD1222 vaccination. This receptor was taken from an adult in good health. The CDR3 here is CAWSSTYSGNTIYF. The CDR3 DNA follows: TGTGCCTGGAGTTCGACGTACTCTGGAAACACCATATATTTT. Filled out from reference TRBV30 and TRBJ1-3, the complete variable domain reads SQTIHQWPATLVQPVGSPLSLECTVEGTSNPNLYWYRQAAGRGLQLLFYSVGIGQISSEVPQNLSASRPQDRQFILSSKKLLLSDSGFYLCAWSSTYSGNTIYFGEGSWLTVV.